The T cell receptor beta chain under discussion was sequenced for a study of STAT3 mutations in large granular lymphocyte leukemia. Study findings and constraints: All newly emerging clones after therapy were STAT3 wild type. Every T-LGLL patient had at least one immunodominant TCRbeta clonotype.

Notes on this clone: Its antigen is unidentified.

Unmatched junction bases numbered 14, after V lost 4 bases and J lost 0 bases. CDR3 length: 20 amino acids. Germline V gives CDR1 SGHRS, CDR2 YFSETQ. Profiling relied on immunoSEQ multiplex PCR, and the TCRdb table lists in-frame clones only, not all of them. The table includes some 30,000 clones, approximately 86% detected once. The sequence was collected from a man aged 55 to 70 with T-cell large granular lymphocyte leukemia. Some clones in this sample may be carry-over from other donors' samples. The rearrangement uses TRBV5-1 and TRBJ2-7; 15 bases match TRBD2. The specimen was peripheral blood mononuclear cells. The CDR3 coding sequence is TGCGCCAGCAGCCCCCTTTGGACTAGCGGGAGGGCCGAGAGCTCCTACGAGCAGTACTTC. Its protein product is CASSPLWTSGRAESSYEQYF.